Sequencing of this T cell receptor beta chain was carried out in a study of blood T cell repertoires in COVID-19. In the authors' workflow: Amplification with reference gene primers provided the estimates of nucleated cell counts. Profiling relied on immunoSEQ multiplex PCR, and the TCRdb table lists in-frame clones only, not all of them. The V and J calls and clone size come from that table; D and trimming were worked out from the DNA. The top ten clones hold around 0.97% of a sample with about 230,000 clones, roughly 84% of them seen once. The length of the CDR3 is 14 residues. With V trimmed by 4 bases and J by 5 bases, 5 bases remained unmatched. From germline, CDR1 is MNHEY and CDR2 SVGAGI.

This chain links TRBV6-5 with TRBJ1-2; 9 nucleotides match TRBD1. The sample comprised peripheral blood. The clonotype originates from a man between 35 and 55 years old with acute or convalescent COVID-19. The CDR3 coding sequence is TGTGCCAGCAGTTCGCCGGGACAGGGTTATGGCTACACCTTC. As protein: CASSSPGQGYGYTF.